This entry describes one T cell receptor (beta chain). Antigen unknown. These data belong to a study of T cells in Graves' hyperthyroidism and ophthalmopathy. Points from the study as a whole: From stable hyperthyroidism, ophthalmopathy was set apart by a 13 V-J model. Ophthalmopathy was predicted by the model a median of about 6.7 months ahead of onset. Most thyroid clonotypes expanded above 0.001 appeared in blood too.

Disease lasting under 3 months, a NOSPECS grade of at least 4, and a Clinical Activity Score of at least 3 were features of the ophthalmopathy patients. The TCR beta CDR3 regions underwent amplification using RNA transcripts as the source. A set of HTBI primers served as the primers for a first-round RT-PCR of the TCR CDR3. TCRdb reanalysed the multiplex PCR reads using MiXCR and keeps one entry per CDR3 protein. The table lists around 690,000 distinct CDR3 sequences, less than 25% of them singletons. Specimen: blood. This sequence originates from a man younger than 40 with Graves' ophthalmopathy.

CDR3 sequence reads: CASSQVRGERQPQHF. The CDR3 DNA sequence: TGTGCCAGCAGCCAAGTCAGGGGAGAAAGGCAGCCCCAGCATTTT. The V and J genes are TRBV6-2 or TRBV6-3 and TRBJ1-5; D is perhaps TRBD1 (6 bases). CDR1 MNHEY and CDR2 SVGEGT come from the germline V gene. The V gene lost 6 bases and the J gene lost 7 bases, with 19 bases spanning the gap. The CDR3 sequence is 15 residues long.